The present T cell receptor beta chain was sequenced within a study of blood T cell repertoires in COVID-19. TCRdb's copy holds only in-frame clones and misses some; the assay was immunoSEQ multiplex PCR. Among roughly 92,000 clones listed, nearly 90% were seen once. Trimming took 6 bases from V and 4 from J; bases not matched to a gene: 10. Germline lookup yields CDR1 MNHEY and CDR2 SVGEGT. This CDR3 is 17 amino acids long. The sample was peripheral blood. The chain is built from TRBV6-2 or TRBV6-3 and TRBJ2-2; 11 bases are a match to TRBD2. The source is a woman at least 80 years old with active or convalescent COVID-19. CDR3 nucleotides: TGTGCCAGCAGCTTCTTAGCGGGAGGGCCTCTCACCGGGGAGCTGTTTTTT. Translating gives CASSFLAGGPLTGELFF.